A single sample gave rise to the 15 T cell receptor beta chains below, sequenced in a study of blood T cell repertoires in COVID-19. Assay: immunoSEQ multiplex PCR; the TCRdb copy retains only in-frame clones and omits some. The sample has approximately 200,000 clones, approximately 81% seen once; the top ten hold 10% to 13%. Material for sequencing was peripheral blood. The receptors were sampled from a woman older than 75 with COVID-19, enrolled during active disease.

V and J are TRBV5-1 and TRBJ2-5; the match to TRBD1 covers 11 bases. This CDR3 comprises 15 residues. The V gene's germline CDR1 is SGHRS and CDR2 YFSETQ. The trim removed 4 bases at V and 4 bases at J, leaving 6 bases unmatched. CDR3 residues: CASSAGTGGLETQYF. In nucleotides, the CDR3 is TGCGCCAGCAGCGCCGGGACAGGGGGGTTAGAGACCCAGTACTTC.

V usage is TRBV18 and J usage is TRBJ1-2; a weak D match, TRBD1 (6 bases). V lost 4 bases, J lost 6 bases, and 12 bases lay in between. The CDR3 is 13 amino acids. Germline CDR1 is KGHSH and CDR2 is LQKENI. This CDR3 is CASSLQGLDGYTF. The CDR3 nucleotides are TGTGCCAGCTCACTACAGGGATTGGATGGCTACACCTTC.

This chain connects TRBV13 to TRBJ1-3, with TRBD1 identical over 9 bases. CDR1 is PRHDT, CDR2 FYEKMQ, per germline (reference sequence). J lost 11 bases, V lost 5 bases, and 13 bases had no gene match. This CDR3 is 15 amino acids long. The CDR3 DNA is TGTGCCAGCAGCCAAAGACAGGGGGGGAGAGTCTCCATATATTTT. This translates into CASSQRQGGRVSIYF.

The chain carries TRBV12-5 and TRBJ1-2; no firm D call. The CDR3 consists of 13 residues. Germline values: CDR1 LGHNT, CDR2 FRNRAP. V lost 3 bases and J 2 bases, leaving 7 bases between the germline ends. CDR3 bases: TGTGCTAGTGGTTTCGGAGGGAACTATGGCTACACCTTC. It encodes CASGFGGNYGYTF.

The chain has TRBV19 and TRBJ1-3; perhaps TRBD1 as D (5 bases). The germline V gene encodes CDR1 LNHDA and CDR2 SQIVND (reference sequence). The CDR3 spans 16 residues. V was clipped by 6 bases and J by 0 bases, with 15 bases between them. The CDR3 is CASRETETVSGNTIYF. CDR3 DNA sequence: TGTGCCAGTAGGGAGACAGAGACCGTCTCTGGAAACACCATATATTTT.

The chain combines TRBV27 with TRBJ1-5, with D possibly TRBD1 on 6 matching bases. V dropped 4 bases and J dropped 5 bases, with 12 bases sitting between them. The CDR3 is 14 residues long. Germline lookup yields CDR1 MNHEY and CDR2 SMNVEV (reference sequence). CDR3 in DNA: TGTGCCAGCAGTTCTGACAGGTGGGATCAGCCCCAGCATTTT. It yields the protein CASSSDRWDQPQHF.

For this clone: This sample also contains other DNA sequences that code for the same CDR3. This sequence joins TRBV25-1 and TRBJ2-1, with a possible D match to TRBD2 (5 bases). This CDR3 is 15 amino acids long. CDR1 is MGHDK and CDR2 is SYGVNS in the germline V gene. The V gene lost 3 bases and the J gene lost 0 bases, with 9 bases spanning the gap. The CDR3 DNA follows: TGTGCCAGCAGTGAGTCGGGGAGCTCCTACAATGAGCAGTTCTTC. It yields the protein CASSESGSSYNEQFF.

Turning to this clone: Other nucleotide sequences in the sample specify the same CDR3. This chain links TRBV5-1 with TRBJ2-2, with TRBD2 as a possible D gene (5 bases). With 4 bases removed from V and 1 base from J, the gap between germline ends came to 11 bases. This CDR3 is 15 amino acids long. Germline CDR1 SGHRS, CDR2 YFSETQ. The DNA for the CDR3 is TGCGCCAGCAGCCTGGCGGGTGGGAACACCGGGGAGCTGTTTTTT. Its protein product is CASSLAGGNTGELFF.

The V and J genes are TRBV20-1 and TRBJ1-4; no reliable D call. V was shortened by 3 bases and J by 2 bases, with 10 bases between the two germline ends. The CDR3 consists of 14 residues. Germline V gene data show CDR1 as DFQATT and CDR2 as SNEGSKA (reference sequence). CDR3 sequence: CSASKGATNEKLFF. The CDR3 nucleotides read TGCAGTGCTAGTAAAGGAGCCACTAATGAAAAACTGTTTTTT.

The V call is TRBV9, the J call TRBJ1-1; perhaps TRBD1 as D (6 bases). The CDR3 spans 14 residues. V was trimmed by 0 bases and J by 0 bases, leaving 6 bases between them. CDR1 and CDR2 from the germline V gene are SGDLS and YYNGEE. The CDR3, as DNA: TGTGCCAGCAGCGTAGGACAGGTGAACACTGAAGCTTTCTTT. Protein: CASSVGQVNTEAFF.

The gene calls are TRBV28 and TRBJ1-2, with D unresolved. Germline CDR1 MDHEN, CDR2 SYDVKM. V was cut by 9 bases and J by 7 bases, with 15 bases left in between. This CDR3 has 12 residues. The chain's CDR3 is CASLVDPGGYTF. The CDR3 bases are TGTGCCAGTCTCGTTGACCCAGGTGGCTACACCTTC.

V gene TRBV19 combines with J gene TRBJ2-5; 9 bases align to TRBD1. The CDR3 is made up of 16 amino acids. CDR1 and CDR2 from the germline V gene are LNHDA and SQIVND (reference sequence). With 4 bases clipped from V and 6 bases from J, the junction kept 12 bases outside the gene matches. The CDR3 protein is CASSTLKGQGIQTQYF. The CDR3, as DNA: TGTGCCAGTAGTACTCTCAAGGGACAGGGTATTCAGACCCAGTACTTC.

V gene TRBV19 combines with J gene TRBJ2-7; 7 bases are shared with TRBD2. Losses at the gene ends were 6 bases for V and 0 bases for J; bases not matched to a gene: 8. Germline CDR1 reads LNHDA; CDR2 reads SQIVND (reference sequence). This CDR3 has 15 amino acids. DNA for the CDR3: TGTGCCAGTAGCCTGCTAGCGGCGGGCTCCTACGAGCAGTACTTC. Translation gives CASSLLAAGSYEQYF.

The J gene is TRBJ1-2, the V gene TRBV5-1; D may be TRBD1 (6 bases). Germline CDR1 SGHRS, CDR2 YFSETQ. Trimming left V 1 base short and J 6 bases short, with 10 bases between. The CDR3 is 13 amino acids. CDR3: CASSLQGRDGYTF. DNA for the CDR3: TGCGCCAGCAGCTTGCAGGGGAGGGATGGCTACACCTTC.

The rearrangement uses TRBV3-1 (or the pseudogene TRBV3-2) and TRBJ2-1, with 7 positions matching TRBD2. The length of the CDR3 is 16 residues. Germline trimming cut 5 bases from V and 0 bases from J; bases unmatched to any gene: 7. Germline-derived CDR1 and CDR2 are LGHDT and YNNKEL (reference sequence). The CDR3 region is CASSSSGPSSYNEQFF. For the CDR3, the DNA is TGTGCCAGCAGCTCTAGCGGCCCCAGCTCCTACAATGAGCAGTTCTTC.